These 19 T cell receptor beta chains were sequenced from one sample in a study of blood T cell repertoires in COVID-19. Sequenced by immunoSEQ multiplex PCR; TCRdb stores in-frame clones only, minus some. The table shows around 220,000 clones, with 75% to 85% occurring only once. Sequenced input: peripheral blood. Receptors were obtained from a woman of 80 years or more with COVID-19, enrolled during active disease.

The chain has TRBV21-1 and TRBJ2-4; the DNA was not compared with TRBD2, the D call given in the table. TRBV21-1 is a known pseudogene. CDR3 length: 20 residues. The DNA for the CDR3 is TGTGCCAGCAGAGACCGTAGCGGGGGGGCAATGGAGTTAGCCAAAAACATTCAGTACTTC. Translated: CASRDRSGGAMELAKNIQYF.

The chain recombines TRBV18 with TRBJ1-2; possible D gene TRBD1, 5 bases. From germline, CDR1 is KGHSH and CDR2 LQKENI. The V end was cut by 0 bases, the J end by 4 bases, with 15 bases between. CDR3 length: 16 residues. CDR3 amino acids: CASSPPGGQDFYGYTF. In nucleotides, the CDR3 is TGTGCCAGCTCACCACCGGGGGGTCAAGACTTCTATGGCTACACCTTC.

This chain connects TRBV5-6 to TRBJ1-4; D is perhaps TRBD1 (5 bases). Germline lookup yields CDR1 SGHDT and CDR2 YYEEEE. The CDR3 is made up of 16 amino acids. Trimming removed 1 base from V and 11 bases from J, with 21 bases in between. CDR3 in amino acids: CASSLMGQRSTSKLFF. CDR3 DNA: TGTGCCAGCAGCTTGATGGGGCAACGGTCCACCTCGAAACTGTTTTTT.

Written as DNA, the CDR3 is TGTGCCAGCACCGCACAGGGACCATCGGAAGCTTTCTTT. Protein: CASTAQGPSEAFF. The J gene is TRBJ1-1, the V gene TRBV6-5; possibly TRBD1 for D (6 bases). Looked up from germline, CDR1 is MNHEY and CDR2 is SVGAGI. The V end lost 7 bases, the J end lost 8 bases, and 17 bases lay between the germline ends. The CDR3 has 13 amino acids.

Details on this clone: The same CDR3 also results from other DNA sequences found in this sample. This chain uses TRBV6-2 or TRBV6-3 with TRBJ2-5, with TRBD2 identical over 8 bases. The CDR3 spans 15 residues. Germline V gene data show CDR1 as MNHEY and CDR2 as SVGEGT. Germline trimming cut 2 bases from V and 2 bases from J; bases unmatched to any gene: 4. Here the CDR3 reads CASSYDSSGQETQYF. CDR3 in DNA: TGTGCCAGCAGTTACGATTCTAGCGGGCAAGAGACCCAGTACTTC.

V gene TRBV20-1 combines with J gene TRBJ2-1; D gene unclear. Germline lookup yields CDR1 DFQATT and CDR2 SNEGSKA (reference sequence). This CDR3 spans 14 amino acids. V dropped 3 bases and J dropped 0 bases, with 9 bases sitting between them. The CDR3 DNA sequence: TGCAGTGCTAGTAGCTCAATCTCCTACAATGAGCAGTTCTTC. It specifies CSASSSISYNEQFF.

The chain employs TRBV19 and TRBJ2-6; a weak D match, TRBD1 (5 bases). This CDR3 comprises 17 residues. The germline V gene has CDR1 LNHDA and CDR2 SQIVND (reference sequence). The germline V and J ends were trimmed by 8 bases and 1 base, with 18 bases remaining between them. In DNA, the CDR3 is TGTGCCAGTTGCCCGTTAGGGGTCCTATCTGGGGCCAACGTCCTGACTTTC. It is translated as CASCPLGVLSGANVLTF.

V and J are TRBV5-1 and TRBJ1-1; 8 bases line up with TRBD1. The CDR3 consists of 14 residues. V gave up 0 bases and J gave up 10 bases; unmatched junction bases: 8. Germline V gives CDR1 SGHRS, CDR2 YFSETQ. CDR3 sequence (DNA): TGCGCCAGCAGCTTGGATGGGACAGGTCGGGGAGCTTTCTTT. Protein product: CASSLDGTGRGAFF.

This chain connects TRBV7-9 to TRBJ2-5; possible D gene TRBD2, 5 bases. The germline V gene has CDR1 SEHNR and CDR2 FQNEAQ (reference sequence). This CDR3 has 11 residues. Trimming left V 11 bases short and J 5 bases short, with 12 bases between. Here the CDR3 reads CAYWSGETQYF. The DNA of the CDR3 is TGTGCCTATTGGTCGGGGGAGACCCAGTACTTC.

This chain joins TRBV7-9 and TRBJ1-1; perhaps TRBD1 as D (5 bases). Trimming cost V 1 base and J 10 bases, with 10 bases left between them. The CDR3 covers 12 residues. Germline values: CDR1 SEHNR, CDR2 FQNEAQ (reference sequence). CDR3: CASSLETGVAFF. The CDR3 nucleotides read TGTGCCAGCAGCTTAGAAACAGGAGTAGCTTTCTTT. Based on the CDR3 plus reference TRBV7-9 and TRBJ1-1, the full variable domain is DTGVSQNPRHKITKRGQNVTFRCDPISEHNRLYWYRQTLGQGPEFLTYFQNEAQLEKSRLLSDRFSAERPKGSFSTLEIQRTEQGDSAMYLCASSLETGVAFFGQGTRLTVV.

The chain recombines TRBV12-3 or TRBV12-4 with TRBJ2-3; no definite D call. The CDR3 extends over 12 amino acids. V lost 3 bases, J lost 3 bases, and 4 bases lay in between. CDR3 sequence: CASSFMTDTQYF. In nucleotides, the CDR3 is TGTGCCAGCAGTTTCATGACAGATACGCAGTATTTT.

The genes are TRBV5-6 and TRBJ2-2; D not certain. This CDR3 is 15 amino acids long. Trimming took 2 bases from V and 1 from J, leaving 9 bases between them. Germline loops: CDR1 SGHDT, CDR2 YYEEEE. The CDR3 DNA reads TGTGCCAGCAGCTTTGAGAGTCGGAACACCGGGGAGCTGTTTTTT. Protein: CASSFESRNTGELFF. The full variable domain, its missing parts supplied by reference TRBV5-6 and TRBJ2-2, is DAGVTQSPTHLIKTRGQQVTLRCSPKSGHDTVSWYQQALGQGPQFIFQYYEEEERQRGNFPDRFSGHQFPNYSSELNVNALLLGDSALYLCASSFESRNTGELFFGEGSRLTVL.

In nucleotides, the CDR3 is TGTGCCAGCAGCCAAGCCTTCTATGGCTACACCTTC. It is translated as CASSQAFYGYTF. The chain has TRBV14 and TRBJ1-2; no clear D. The V gene's germline CDR1 is SGHDN and CDR2 FVKESK. V lost 1 base and J lost 4, with 4 bases in between. This CDR3 is built from 12 residues. The full variable domain, in which reference TRBV14 and TRBJ1-2 provide the parts outside the CDR3, is EAGVTQFPSHSVIEKGQTVTLRCDPISGHDNLYWYRRVMGKEIKFLLHFVKESKQDESGMPNNRFLAERTGGTYSTLKVQPAELEDSGVYFCASSQAFYGYTFGSGTRLTVV.

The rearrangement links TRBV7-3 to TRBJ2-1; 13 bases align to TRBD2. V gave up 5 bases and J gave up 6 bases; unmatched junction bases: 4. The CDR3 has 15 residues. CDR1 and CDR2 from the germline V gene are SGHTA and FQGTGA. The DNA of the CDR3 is TGTGCCAGCAGCCCGGGACTAGCGGGAAGCAATGAGCAGTTCTTC. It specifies CASSPGLAGSNEQFF.

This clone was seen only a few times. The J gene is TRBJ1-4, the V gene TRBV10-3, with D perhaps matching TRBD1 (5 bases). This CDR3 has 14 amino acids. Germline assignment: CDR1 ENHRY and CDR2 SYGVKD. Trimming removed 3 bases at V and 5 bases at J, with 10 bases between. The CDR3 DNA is TGTGCCATCAGTGATCAGGGTGGAAATGAAAAACTGTTTTTT. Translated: CAISDQGGNEKLFF.

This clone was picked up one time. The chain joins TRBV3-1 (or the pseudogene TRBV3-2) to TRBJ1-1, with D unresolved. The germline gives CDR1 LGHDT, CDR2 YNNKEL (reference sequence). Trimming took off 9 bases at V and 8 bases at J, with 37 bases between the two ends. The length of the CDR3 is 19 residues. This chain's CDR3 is CASDLEKLDGSPGSDEAFF. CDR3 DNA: TGTGCCAGTGATCTAGAGAAGCTCGACGGTTCCCCCGGGTCAGACGAAGCTTTCTTT.

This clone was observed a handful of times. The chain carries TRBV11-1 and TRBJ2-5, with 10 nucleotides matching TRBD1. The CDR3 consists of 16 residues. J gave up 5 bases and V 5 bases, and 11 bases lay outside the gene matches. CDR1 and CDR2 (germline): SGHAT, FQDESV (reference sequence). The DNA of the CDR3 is TGTGCCAGCAGCCCAAGGGACAGGGGCTCTCGGGAGACCCAGTACTTC. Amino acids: CASSPRDRGSRETQYF. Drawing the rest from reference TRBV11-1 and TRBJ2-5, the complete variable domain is EAEVAQSPRYKITEKSQAVAFWCDPISGHATLYWYRQILGQGPELLVQFQDESVVDDSQLPKDRFSAERLKGVDSTLKIQPAELGDSAMYLCASSPRDRGSRETQYFGPGTRLLVL.

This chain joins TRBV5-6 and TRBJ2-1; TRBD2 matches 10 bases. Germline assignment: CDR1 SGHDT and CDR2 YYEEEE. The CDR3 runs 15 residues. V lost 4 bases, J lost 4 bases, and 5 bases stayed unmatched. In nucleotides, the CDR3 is TGTGCCAGCAGCCCTAAGACTAGCGGGTACAATGAGCAGTTCTTC. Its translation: CASSPKTSGYNEQFF.

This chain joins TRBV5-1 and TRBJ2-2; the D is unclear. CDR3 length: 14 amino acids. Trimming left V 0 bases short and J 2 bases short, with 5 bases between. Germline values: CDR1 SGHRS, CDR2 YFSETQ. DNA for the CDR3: TGCGCCAGCAGCTTGGACAGTAACACCGGGGAGCTGTTTTTT. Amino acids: CASSLDSNTGELFF.